The present TCR beta chain was sequenced within a study of a mutant IDH1 vaccine in newly diagnosed glioma. Study as a whole: Previous treatment comprised radiotherapy, temozolomide, or both, mostly both. The study, taken as a whole, reports: Changes to the top peripheral T cell clonotypes appeared unrelated to pseudoprogression.

Sequenced by immunoSEQ multiplex PCR; TCRdb stores in-frame clones only, minus some. The data show tens of thousands of clones, with 81% seen just once and 15% held by the top ten. Time point here: week 35, safety follow-up. Every vaccination contained 300 ug of the mutant IDH1 20-mer peptide and was paired with topical imiquimod. The V and J ends lost 4 bases and 3 bases respectively, with 13 bases between them. Germline values: CDR1 MNHNS, CDR2 SASEGT. The CDR3 length is 15 residues. As to this clone: Its antigen is unidentified.

Sequenced material: PBMCs, taken from a glioma patient whose treatment included an IDH1 peptide vaccine. The source of this sequence is a man aged 25-45 years with glioma. The V gene is TRBV6-1, the J gene TRBJ1-5; perhaps TRBD1 as D (6 bases). Here the CDR3 DNA reads TGTGCCAGCAGTGCCAGCGGACAGAACAATCAGCCCCAGCATTTT. It yields the protein CASSASGQNNQPQHF.